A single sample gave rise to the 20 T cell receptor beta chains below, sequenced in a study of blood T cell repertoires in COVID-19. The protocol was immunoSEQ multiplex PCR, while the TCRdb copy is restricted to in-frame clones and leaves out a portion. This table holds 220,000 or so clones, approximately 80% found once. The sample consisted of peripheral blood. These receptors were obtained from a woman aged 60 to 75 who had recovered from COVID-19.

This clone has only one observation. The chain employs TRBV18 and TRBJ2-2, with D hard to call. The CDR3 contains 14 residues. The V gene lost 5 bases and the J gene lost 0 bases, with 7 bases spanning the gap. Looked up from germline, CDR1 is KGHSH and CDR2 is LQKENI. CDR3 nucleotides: TGTGCCAGCTCATCAGTGACGAACACCGGGGAGCTGTTTTTT. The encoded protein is CASSSVTNTGELFF.

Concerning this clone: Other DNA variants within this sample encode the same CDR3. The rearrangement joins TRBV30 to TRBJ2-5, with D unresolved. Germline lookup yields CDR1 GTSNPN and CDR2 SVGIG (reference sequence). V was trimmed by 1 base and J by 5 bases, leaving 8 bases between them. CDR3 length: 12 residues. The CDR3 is CAWSDSRETQYF. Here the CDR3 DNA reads TGTGCCTGGAGTGACAGTCGGGAGACCCAGTACTTC.

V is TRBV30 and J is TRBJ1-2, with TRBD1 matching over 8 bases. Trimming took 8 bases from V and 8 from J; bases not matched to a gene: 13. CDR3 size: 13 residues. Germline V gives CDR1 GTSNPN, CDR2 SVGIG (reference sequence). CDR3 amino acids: CAGSRQGTDGYTF. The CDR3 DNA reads TGTGCCGGATCCCGACAGGGGACAGACGGCTACACCTTC.

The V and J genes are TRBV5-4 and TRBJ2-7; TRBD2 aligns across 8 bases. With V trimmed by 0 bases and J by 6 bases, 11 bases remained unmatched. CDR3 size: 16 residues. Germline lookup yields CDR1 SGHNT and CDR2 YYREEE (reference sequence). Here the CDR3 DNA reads TGTGCCAGCAGCTTGGAACTTGCGGGGGGTGAGGGCGAGCAGTACTTC. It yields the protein CASSLELAGGEGEQYF.

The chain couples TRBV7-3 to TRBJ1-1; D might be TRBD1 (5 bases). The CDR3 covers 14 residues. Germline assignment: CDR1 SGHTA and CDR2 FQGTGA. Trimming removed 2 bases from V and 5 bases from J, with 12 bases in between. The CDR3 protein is CASSLEGGVTEAFF. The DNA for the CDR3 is TGTGCCAGCAGCTTAGAGGGAGGGGTTACTGAAGCTTTCTTT.

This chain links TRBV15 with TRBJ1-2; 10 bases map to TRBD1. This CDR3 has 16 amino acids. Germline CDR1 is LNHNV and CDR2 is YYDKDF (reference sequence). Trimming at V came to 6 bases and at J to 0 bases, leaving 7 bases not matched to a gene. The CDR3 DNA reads TGTGCCACCAGTCAGACAGGGGGCGGACCTAACTATGGCTACACCTTC. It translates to CATSQTGGGPNYGYTF.

For the CDR3, the DNA is TGCGCCAGCCCCCCAGCGGGTGAAAACACCGGGGAGCTGTTTTTT. This gives the protein CASPPAGENTGELFF. This chain links TRBV10-1 with TRBJ2-2, with a weak D call TRBD2 (6 bases). CDR1 is WNHNN and CDR2 is SYGVQD in the germline V gene (reference sequence). This CDR3 contains 15 residues. Trimming removed 8 bases from V and 2 bases from J, with 15 bases in between.

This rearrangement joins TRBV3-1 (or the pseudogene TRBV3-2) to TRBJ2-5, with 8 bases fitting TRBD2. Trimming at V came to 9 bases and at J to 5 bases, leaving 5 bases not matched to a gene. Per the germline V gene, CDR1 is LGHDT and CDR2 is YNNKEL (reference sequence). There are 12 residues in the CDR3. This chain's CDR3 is CASSGAWETQYF. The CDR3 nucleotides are TGTGCCAGTAGCGGGGCTTGGGAGACCCAGTACTTC.

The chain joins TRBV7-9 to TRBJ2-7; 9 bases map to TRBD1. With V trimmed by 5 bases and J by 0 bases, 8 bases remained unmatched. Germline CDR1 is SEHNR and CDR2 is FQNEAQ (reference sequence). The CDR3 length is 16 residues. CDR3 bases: TGTGCCAGCAGCGCGGCCGGGACAGGGAACTCCTACGAGCAGTACTTC. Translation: CASSAAGTGNSYEQYF.

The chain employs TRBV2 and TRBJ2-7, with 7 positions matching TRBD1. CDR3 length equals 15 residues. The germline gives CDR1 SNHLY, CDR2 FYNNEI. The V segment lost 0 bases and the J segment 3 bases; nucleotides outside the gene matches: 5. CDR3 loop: CASSEAGAGGYEQYF. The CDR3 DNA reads TGTGCCAGCAGTGAAGCGGGGGCAGGGGGCTACGAGCAGTACTTC.

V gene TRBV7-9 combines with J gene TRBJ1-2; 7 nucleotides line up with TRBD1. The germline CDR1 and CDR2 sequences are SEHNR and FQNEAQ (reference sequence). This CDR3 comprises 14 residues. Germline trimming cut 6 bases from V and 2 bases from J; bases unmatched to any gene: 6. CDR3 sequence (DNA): TGTGCCAGCAGATACGGACAGGCCAACTATGGCTACACCTTC. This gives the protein CASRYGQANYGYTF.

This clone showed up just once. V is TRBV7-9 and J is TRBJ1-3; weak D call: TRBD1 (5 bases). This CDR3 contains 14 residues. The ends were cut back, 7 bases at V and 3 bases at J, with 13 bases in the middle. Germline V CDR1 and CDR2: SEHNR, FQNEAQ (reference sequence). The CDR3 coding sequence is TGTGCCAGCATAAGCGGGGGGAGTGGAAACACCATATATTTT. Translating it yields CASISGGSGNTIYF.

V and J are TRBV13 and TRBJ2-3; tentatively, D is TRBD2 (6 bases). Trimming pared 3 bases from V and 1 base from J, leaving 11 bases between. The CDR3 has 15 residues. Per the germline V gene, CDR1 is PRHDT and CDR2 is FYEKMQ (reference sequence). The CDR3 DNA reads TGTGCCAGCAGCTTTTTTCCGGGGGGCACAGATACGCAGTATTTT. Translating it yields CASSFFPGGTDTQYF.

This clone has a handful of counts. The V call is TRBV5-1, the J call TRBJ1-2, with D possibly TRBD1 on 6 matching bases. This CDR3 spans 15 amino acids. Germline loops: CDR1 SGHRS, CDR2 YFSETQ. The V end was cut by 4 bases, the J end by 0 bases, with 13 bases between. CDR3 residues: CASSLGDTTNYGYTF. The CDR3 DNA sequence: TGCGCCAGCAGCCTGGGGGACACCACTAACTATGGCTACACCTTC.

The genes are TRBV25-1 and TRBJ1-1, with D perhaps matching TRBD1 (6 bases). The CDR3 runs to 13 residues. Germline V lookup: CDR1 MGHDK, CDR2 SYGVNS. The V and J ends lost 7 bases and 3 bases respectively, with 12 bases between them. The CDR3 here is CASTDRWDTEAFF. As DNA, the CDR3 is TGTGCCAGCACCGACAGGTGGGACACTGAAGCTTTCTTT.

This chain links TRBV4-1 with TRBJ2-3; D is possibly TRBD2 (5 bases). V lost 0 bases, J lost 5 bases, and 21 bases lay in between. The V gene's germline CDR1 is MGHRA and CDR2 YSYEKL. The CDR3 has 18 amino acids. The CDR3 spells CASSQDPPSFSAGDTQYF. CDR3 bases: TGCGCCAGCAGCCAAGATCCCCCTAGCTTCTCCGCGGGAGATACGCAGTATTTT.

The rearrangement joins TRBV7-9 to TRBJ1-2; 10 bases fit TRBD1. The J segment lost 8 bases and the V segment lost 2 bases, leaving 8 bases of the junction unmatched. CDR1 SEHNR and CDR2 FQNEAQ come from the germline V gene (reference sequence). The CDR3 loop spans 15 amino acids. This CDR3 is CASSLFATGGEGYTF. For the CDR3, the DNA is TGTGCCAGCAGCTTATTTGCGACAGGGGGCGAAGGCTACACCTTC.

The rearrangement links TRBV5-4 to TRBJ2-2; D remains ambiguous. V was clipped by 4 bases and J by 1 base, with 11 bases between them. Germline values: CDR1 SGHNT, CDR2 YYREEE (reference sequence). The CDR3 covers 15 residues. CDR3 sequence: CASSPRAQNTGELFF. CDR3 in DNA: TGTGCCAGCAGCCCCCGCGCCCAGAACACCGGGGAGCTGTTTTTT.

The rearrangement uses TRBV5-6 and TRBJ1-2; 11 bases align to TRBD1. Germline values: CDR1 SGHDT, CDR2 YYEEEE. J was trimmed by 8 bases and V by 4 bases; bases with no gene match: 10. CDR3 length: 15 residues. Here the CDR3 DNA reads TGTGCCAGCAGCCCTCCGGGACAGGGGGGTCGGGGCTACACCTTC. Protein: CASSPPGQGGRGYTF.

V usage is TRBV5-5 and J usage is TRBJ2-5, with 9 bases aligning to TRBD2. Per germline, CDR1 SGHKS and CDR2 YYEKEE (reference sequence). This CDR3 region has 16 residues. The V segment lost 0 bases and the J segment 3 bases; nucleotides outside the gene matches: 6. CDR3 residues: CASSLDLAGREETQYF. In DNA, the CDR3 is TGTGCCAGCAGCTTGGATCTAGCGGGGAGAGAAGAGACCCAGTACTTC.